This is a list of T cell receptor beta chains from one sample in a study of cytomegalovirus exposure and HLA in healthy donors. Profiled with immunoSEQ multiplex PCR; TCRdb holds only in-frame clones, not every one. The table has about 160,000 clones, about 80% seen once; the top ten hold around 2.1%. Sample: PBMCs. The receptors come from a man in his fifties in good health and CMV-seropositive. The CDR3 runs from the conserved cysteine through the conserved F or W. The order of the fields is D gene, clone size, V gene, J gene, CDR3 protein, CDR3 DNA. The D gene is left open where the match is weak. Clone size is not always given. Where it is, it says once, few, many or a class for expanded clones.

>TRBD2|once|TRBV4-1|TRBJ2-3
CASSQGRGGYTDTQYF
TGCGCCAGCAGCCAAGGGCGCGGGGGGTACACAGATACGCAGTATTTT
>TRBD2|.|TRBV4-3|TRBJ2-1
CASSQLSGGVYNEQFF
TGCGCCAGCAGCCAACTGAGCGGGGGGGTCTACAATGAGCAGTTCTTC
>.|.|TRBV19|TRBJ1-6
CASSKVPGDSYNSPLHF
TGTGCCAGTAGTAAAGTTCCAGGGGACTCCTATAATTCACCCCTCCACTTT
>.|.|TRBV6-1|TRBJ2-2
CASSELWNTGELLF
TGTGCCAGCAGTGAACTCTGGAACACCGGGGAGCTGCTTTTT
>TRBD2|.|TRBV5-6|TRBJ2-5
CASSLGGGAEETQYF
TGTGCCAGCAGCTTGGGCGGGGGGGCCGAAGAGACCCAGTACTTC
>.|.|TRBV11-2|TRBJ2-5
CASTGVGETQYF
TGTGCCAGCACGGGTGTCGGAGAGACCCAGTACTTC
>.|.|TRBV9|TRBJ1-2
CASRGPGPRDAGSYTF
TGTGCCAGCAGAGGTCCAGGGCCGCGGGACGCGGGTAGCTACACCTTC
>TRBD1|.|TRBV11-1|TRBJ1-1
CASSYAGTANTEAFF
TGTGCCAGCAGTTACGCCGGGACAGCGAACACTGAAGCTTTCTTT
>TRBD1|.|TRBV11-2|TRBJ2-7
CASSLDGDRAYEQYF
TGTGCCAGCAGCTTAGATGGCGACAGGGCCTACGAGCAGTACTTC
>TRBD1|few|TRBV28|TRBJ1-5
CASRHNPGQGSSNQPQHF
TGTGCCAGCAGACATAACCCGGGACAGGGGAGTAGCAATCAGCCCCAGCATTTT
>.|.|TRBV27|TRBJ1-2
CASSLGGTDGYTF
TGTGCCAGCAGTTTAGGAGGAACTGATGGCTACACCTTC
>TRBD1|.|TRBV2|TRBJ1-2
CVKPGTEFYGYTF
TGTGTCAAACCCGGGACAGAGTTCTATGGCTACACCTTC
>TRBD1|.|TRBV5-1|TRBJ2-3
CASSRDSGSDTQYF
TGCGCCAGCAGCCGGGACAGTGGGTCCGATACGCAGTATTTT
>.|few|TRBV2|TRBJ2-1
CASSEDWRISYNEQFF
TGTGCCAGCAGTGAAGATTGGAGAATCTCCTACAATGAGCAGTTCTTC
>.|.|TRBV6-1|TRBJ2-7
CASSRQDQSYEQYF
TGTGCCAGCAGCCGACAGGACCAGTCCTACGAGCAGTACTTC
>.|.|TRBV10-1|TRBJ1-5
CASSERQYSNQPQHF
TGCGCCAGCAGTGAGCGTCAGTATAGCAATCAGCCCCAGCATTTT
>.|.|TRBV25-1|TRBJ1-4
CASSHGQTSTNEKLFF
TGTGCCAGCAGTCACGGACAGACCTCAACTAATGAAAAACTGTTTTTT
>TRBD1|.|TRBV6-5|TRBJ1-1
CASSYGQGVPEAFF
TGTGCCAGCAGTTATGGACAGGGTGTTCCCGAAGCTTTCTTT
>.|few|TRBV10-2|TRBJ1-1
CASRTPTGSSAFF
TGCGCCAGCAGGACCCCGACAGGTTCTTCAGCTTTCTTT
>.|.|TRBV7-2|TRBJ1-4
CASSVTGPGREKLFF
TGTGCCAGCAGCGTTACAGGGCCCGGGAGGGAAAAACTGTTTTTT
>.|.|TRBV2|TRBJ2-1
CASSGGGGGGFGSRSSYNEQFF
TGTGCCAGCAGTGGGGGTGGGGGCGGTGGTTTTGGGTCCCGGAGCTCCTACAATGAGCAGTTCTTC
>TRBD2|.|TRBV2|TRBJ2-5
CARTRVGSGGQETQYF
TGTGCCAGAACCCGGGTGGGTAGCGGGGGCCAAGAGACCCAGTACTTC
>TRBD1|few|TRBV7-7|TRBJ2-1
CASSLATGTGPYNEQFF
TGTGCCAGCAGCTTAGCGACCGGGACAGGACCCTACAATGAGCAGTTCTTC
>TRBD1|.|TRBV18|TRBJ2-2
CASSRRDRMTGELFF
TGTGCCAGCTCACGTCGGGACAGGATGACCGGGGAGCTGTTTTTT
>.|.|TRBV6-9|TRBJ2-1
CASSYSKIDSPGSEQFF
TGTGCCAGCAGTTATTCGAAAATTGACTCTCCTGGGAGTGAGCAGTTCTTC
>TRBD2|.|TRBV14|TRBJ2-1
CASSQESGAWYNEQFF
TGTGCCAGCAGCCAAGAGAGCGGGGCTTGGTACAATGAGCAGTTCTTC
>.|.|TRBV11-3|TRBJ2-1
CASSLSPDSYNEQFF
TGTGCCAGCAGCTTGAGCCCCGACTCCTACAATGAGCAGTTCTTC
>TRBD2|.|TRBV5-1|TRBJ2-3
CASLENSGRTDTQYF
TGCGCCAGCCTGGAGAATAGCGGGCGCACAGATACGCAGTATTTT
>.|.|TRBV19|TRBJ1-3
CASSIGGPGGNTIYF
TGTGCCAGTAGTATAGGAGGGCCAGGTGGAAACACCATATATTTT
>TRBD2|.|TRBV10-1|TRBJ2-7
CASSESLGGSSYEQYF
TGCGCCAGCAGTGAGTCATTGGGCGGGAGCTCCTACGAGCAGTACTTC
>TRBD2|.|TRBV7-8|TRBJ2-3
CASSLTGGDGDTQYF
TGTGCCAGCAGCTTAACCGGGGGGGACGGAGATACGCAGTATTTT
>.|.|TRBV4-2|TRBJ2-7
CASSQELTSLYEQYF
TGTGCCAGCAGCCAAGAGTTGACATCTCTCTACGAGCAGTACTTC
>TRBD1|once|TRBV18|TRBJ2-3
CASSPRTGRTDTQYF
TGTGCCAGCTCACCAAGGACAGGAAGGACAGATACGCAGTATTTT
>TRBD1|.|TRBV27|TRBJ2-7
CASSSGQAQTYEQYF
TGTGCCAGCAGTTCCGGACAGGCCCAAACCTACGAGCAGTACTTC
>.|.|TRBV7-2|TRBJ2-3
CASSPPRIPDTQYF
TGTGCCAGCAGCCCACCTAGGATCCCAGATACGCAGTATTTT
>TRBD2|.|TRBV7-7|TRBJ2-5
CASSRTSGGPRYQETQYF
TGTGCTAGCAGCCGTACTAGCGGGGGGCCTCGGTACCAAGAGACCCAGTACTTC
>TRBD1|.|TRBV11-1|TRBJ2-3
CASSSDREAQYF
TGTGCCAGCAGCTCCGACAGGGAAGCGCAGTATTTT
>.|.|TRBV13|TRBJ1-1
CASSARTDMNTEAFF
TGTGCCAGCAGCGCCAGGACAGACATGAACACTGAAGCTTTCTTT
>.|few|TRBV19|TRBJ1-1
CASSAVRGRGLTEAFF
TGTGCCAGTAGTGCGGTCAGGGGCCGCGGTCTGACTGAAGCTTTCTTT
>TRBD2|.|TRBV7-6|TRBJ2-5
CASSRLAGKQETQYF
TGTGCCAGCAGTCGACTAGCGGGAAAACAAGAGACCCAGTACTTC
>.|.|TRBV9|TRBJ1-1
CASSAGYTDTEAFF
TGTGCCAGCAGCGCGGGATACACGGACACTGAAGCTTTCTTT
>.|.|TRBV7-9|TRBJ1-3
CASGWAGSSGNTIYF
TGTGCCAGCGGCTGGGCGGGAAGCTCTGGAAACACCATATATTTT
>.|.|TRBV2|TRBJ1-1
CASSDRVFDTEAFF
TGTGCCAGCAGTGACAGGGTGTTTGACACTGAAGCTTTCTTT
>TRBD1|.|TRBV5-1|TRBJ1-2
CASSLFKGQGDENGYTF
TGCGCCAGCAGCTTGTTTAAGGGACAGGGGGATGAGAATGGCTACACCTTC
>.|.|TRBV7-6|TRBJ1-2
CASSSDINYGYTF
TGTGCCAGCAGCTCAGACATTAACTATGGCTACACCTTC
>.|.|TRBV7-9|TRBJ1-1
CASSLSGVASEAFF
TGTGCCAGCAGCTTATCGGGGGTTGCCTCTGAAGCTTTCTTT
>.|.|TRBV29-1|TRBJ2-1
CSVQGEQFF
TGCAGCGTTCAGGGTGAGCAGTTCTTC
>TRBD2|once|TRBV6-5|TRBJ2-1
CAARSAGGLGEQFF
TGTGCCGCCCGCTCAGCGGGGGGCCTTGGTGAGCAGTTCTTC